This is a list of T cell receptor beta chains from one sample in a study of low-dose radiotherapy and immunotherapy resistance in tumors. MiXCR, applied by TCRdb to the reads, yields one record per CDR3 protein. Here the sample spans some 52,000 distinct CDR3 sequences, 33% being singletons. Sequencing used PBMCs, obtained after low-dose radiotherapy plus immunotherapy. Receptors were obtained from a male donor with rectosigmoid adenocarcinoma. CDR3s include the opening cysteine and the closing phenylalanine or tryptophan. The D gene is left open where the match is weak. Some rows mark clone size as missing; the rest say once, few, many or name a class of expanded clone.

v_gene	abundance	j_gene	d_gene	CDR3nt	CDR3aa
TRBV4-1	many	TRBJ2-5	NA	TGCGCCAGCAGCCAAGATCCCGCAAAGGGTCCCCTGTGGGAGACCCAGTACTTC	CASSQDPAKGPLWETQYF
TRBV5-1	many	TRBJ2-3	NA	TGCGCCAGCAGCTTGGGTATAGATACGCAGTATTTT	CASSLGIDTQYF
TRBV12-3/TRBV12-4	many	TRBJ2-3	TRBD2	TGTGCCAGCAGTTCGGGACTAGCGGGGGCAGATACGCAGTATTTT	CASSSGLAGADTQYF
TRBV28	NA	TRBJ2-1	TRBD2	TGTGCCAGCAGCCCCGCACCGGGGGGTGAGCAGTTCTTC	CASSPAPGGEQFF
TRBV4-1	few	TRBJ1-4	NA	TGCGCCAGCAGCCATGACGGCGCAACCGGGGAAAAACTGTTTTTT	CASSHDGATGEKLFF
TRBV19	NA	TRBJ2-5	NA	TGTGCCAGTAGTATAACTAGCTTGCGAGAGACCCAGTACTTC	CASSITSLRETQYF
TRBV12-3/TRBV12-4	many	TRBJ1-2	NA	TGTGCCAGCAGCCAACGGGGAGGGAAAGGCTACACCTTC	CASSQRGGKGYTF
TRBV28	NA	TRBJ1-3	TRBD1	TGTGCCGGACCCCGACAGGGGAGAAGCTCTGGAAACACCATATATTTT	CAGPRQGRSSGNTIYF
TRBV5-1	NA	TRBJ2-1	TRBD2	TGCGCCAGCAGCTTGGTGTCTAGCGGGAGTGCAAATGAGCAGTTCTTC	CASSLVSSGSANEQFF
TRBV12-3/TRBV12-4	many	TRBJ2-3	TRBD2	TGTGCCACCCGGACTAGCCGTGGGCAGTATTTT	CATRTSRGQYF
TRBV6-2/TRBV6-3	NA	TRBJ2-1	NA	TGTGCCAGCAGTGAAGTGAGGAATGAGCAGTTCTTC	CASSEVRNEQFF
TRBV7-2	NA	TRBJ2-2	NA	NA	CASSLRGAAPGSCFF
TRBV27	many	TRBJ2-5	NA	TGTGCCAGCAGTTATACCGTGGGGGAGACCCAGTACTTC	CASSYTVGETQYF
TRBV7-2	many	TRBJ2-1	TRBD1	TGTGCCAGCAGCGAGCGACAGGGGAGGGAGCAGTTCTTC	CASSERQGREQFF
TRBV6-9	once	TRBJ1-4	NA	TGTGCCAGCAGAAAGGGCCGGTCTAATGAAAAACTGTTTTTT	CASRKGRSNEKLFF
TRBV10-3	NA	TRBJ2-7	NA	TGTGCCATCAGTGAGTCGGGGGTTCGCCACGGGCAGTACTTC	CAISESGVRHGQYF
TRBV29-1	many	TRBJ1-1	NA	TGCAGCGTTGTGGGAGGGGTGGCTGAAGCTTTCTTT	CSVVGGVAEAFF
TRBV5-1	many	TRBJ1-1	NA	TGCGCCAGCAGCTTGGGGTTACTTGGGAACACTGAAGCTTTCTTT	CASSLGLLGNTEAFF
TRBV10-3	many	TRBJ2-1	TRBD2	TGTGCCGCCGCGGCTAGCGGGTACAATGAGCAGTTCTTC	CAAAASGYNEQFF
TRBV27	NA	TRBJ1-1	NA	TGTGCCAGCAGTTTGGGGCAGGGTATGAACAGTGGAGCTTTCTTT	CASSLGQGMNSGAFF
TRBV10-2	many	TRBJ2-1	NA	TGCGCCAGCTCAGCCAGGAATAACAATGAGCAGTTCTTC	CASSARNNNEQFF
TRBV9	few	TRBJ2-3	TRBD1	TGTGCCAGCAGCGTAGCCGGCCAGGGGGCTGGAGGAGATACGCAGTATTTT	CASSVAGQGAGGDTQYF
TRBV5-4	NA	TRBJ2-7	NA	TGTGCCAGCAGCCCAATAAATAGCGATTCCTACGAGCAGTACTTC	CASSPINSDSYEQYF
TRBV28	many	TRBJ2-7	TRBD2	TGTGCCACTCTCAGCGGGAGGGGTTACGAGCAGTACTTC	CATLSGRGYEQYF
TRBV12-3/TRBV12-4	many	TRBJ1-5	NA	TGTGCCAGCAGTTTCTCTACGGGCAATCAGCCCCAGCATTTT	CASSFSTGNQPQHF
TRBV7-9	many	TRBJ2-7	NA	TGTGCCAGCAACCAGGGAATAAGCTACGAGCAGTACTTC	CASNQGISYEQYF
TRBV5-1	NA	TRBJ2-1	NA	TGCGCCAACAGCGGAACGCCTAGCGACAATGAGCAGTTCTTC	CANSGTPSDNEQFF
TRBV10-3	many	TRBJ1-2	NA	TGTGCCACGAATATTACCGACGTTCGCTACACCTTC	CATNITDVRYTF
TRBV7-9	many	TRBJ1-5	NA	TGTGCCAGCAGCACGGGGGGGCCCAATCAGCCCCAGCATTTT	CASSTGGPNQPQHF
TRBV20-1	NA	TRBJ1-5	TRBD1	TGCAGTGCTAGAGCCGACCGGGACAGGGTAAATCAGCCCCAGCATTTT	CSARADRDRVNQPQHF
TRBV28	NA	TRBJ2-3	NA	TGTGCCAGCAGTTTAACAACTAGCACAGATACGCAGTATTTT	CASSLTTSTDTQYF
TRBV7-2	many	TRBJ2-7	NA	TGTGCCAGCAGCTTAATAGACAAAGAAGGGGAGCAGTACTTC	CASSLIDKEGEQYF
TRBV12-3/TRBV12-4	NA	TRBJ2-3	NA	TGTGCCAGCAGTCCTCTTGGGGCTAGCACAGATACGCAGTATTTT	CASSPLGASTDTQYF
TRBV6-5	many	TRBJ2-1	NA	TGTGCCAGCAGTTACGCCTGGACAGAAGCCGGGACGGATAATGAGCAGTTCTTC	CASSYAWTEAGTDNEQFF
TRBV29-1	NA	TRBJ1-2	NA	TGCAGCTTTGGGGGGGCCACTTCCCCTGGCTACACCTTC	CSFGGATSPGYTF
TRBV7-2	many	TRBJ1-5	TRBD1	TGTGCCAGCAGCCGGACAGGGTCCAATCAGCCCCAGCATTTT	CASSRTGSNQPQHF
TRBV10-3	NA	TRBJ2-3	TRBD2	TGTGCCATCAGTGAGTCCCTGGGACTAGCGGGCGGGACAGATACGCAGTATTTT	CAISESLGLAGGTDTQYF
TRBV28	many	TRBJ2-5	NA	TGTGCCAGCAGTTTGATGGAACAAGAGACCCAGTACTTC	CASSLMEQETQYF
TRBV28	many	TRBJ2-1	TRBD1	TGTGCCAGCAGTTCTCCAGGGGGCTCCTACAATGAGCAGTTCTTC	CASSSPGGSYNEQFF
TRBV7-9	many	TRBJ2-5	NA	TGTGCCAGCACAATCCCCAGTAGACCCCAAGAGACCCAGTACTTC	CASTIPSRPQETQYF
TRBV20-1	few	TRBJ1-1	NA	TGCAGTGCTAGAGAGGGAGCAGGGGCGATGAACACTGAAGCTTTCTTT	CSAREGAGAMNTEAFF
TRBV19	NA	TRBJ1-2	NA	TGTGCCAGTACCCTAGCAGGGATAGGTGGCTACACCTTC	CASTLAGIGGYTF
TRBV5-4	NA	TRBJ2-1	TRBD2	TGTGCCAGCAGCCTGGGACTAGCGGGAGATGAGCAGTTCTTC	CASSLGLAGDEQFF
TRBV6-8	NA	TRBJ2-7	NA	TGTGCCAGCAGTGAAGCTTTGGACGGATACTACGAGCAGTACTTC	CASSEALDGYYEQYF
TRBV11-3	many	TRBJ2-1	TRBD2	TGTGCCAGCAGCTCCGGCCTAGCGGGAGGGCCCGGGGAGCAGTTCTTC	CASSSGLAGGPGEQFF
TRBV6-2/TRBV6-3	many	TRBJ2-3	TRBD1	TGTGCCAGCAGTTATCAGACAGGGGGGACAGATACGCAGTATTTT	CASSYQTGGTDTQYF
TRBV7-2	many	TRBJ1-5	NA	TGTGCCAGCAGCTTACAGAAGGGGGGCGATCAGCCCCAGCATTTT	CASSLQKGGDQPQHF
TRBV9	NA	TRBJ1-1	NA	TGTGCCAGCAGCGTAGCCTTGGGATCCACTGAAGCTTTCTTT	CASSVALGSTEAFF
TRBV12-3/TRBV12-4	many	TRBJ2-1	NA	TGTGCCAGCACGTTCGGGGGTGTGTACAATGAGCAGTTCTTC	CASTFGGVYNEQFF
TRBV10-3	many	TRBJ2-7	TRBD2	TGTGCCATCAGCCAAGGACTAGCGGGAGACGAGCAGTACTTC	CAISQGLAGDEQYF
TRBV5-1	few	TRBJ2-7	NA	TGCGCCAGCAGCTTGAACAGAGATTACGAGCAGTACTTC	CASSLNRDYEQYF
TRBV5-1	many	TRBJ1-4	TRBD1	TGCGCCAGCAGCTTGTACGGGACAGGGGGTAATGAAAAACTGTTTTTT	CASSLYGTGGNEKLFF
TRBV28	many	TRBJ2-1	TRBD2	TGTGCCAGCAGCCCCCTTTGGACTAGCGGGAGGGGTGGTGAGCAGTTCTTC	CASSPLWTSGRGGEQFF
TRBV6-2/TRBV6-3	many	TRBJ2-7	NA	TGTGCCAGCAGTTACATACTCGGTAACTACGAGCAGTACTTC	CASSYILGNYEQYF
TRBV4-3	NA	TRBJ2-7	TRBD1	TGCGCCAGCAGCCATACCGGGACAGGAGTCAACGAGCAGTACTTC	CASSHTGTGVNEQYF
TRBV5-1	many	TRBJ2-2	NA	TGCGCCAGCAGCCCCTGGGGGGACCAGGGGCTATCGAACACCGGGGAGCTGTTTTTT	CASSPWGDQGLSNTGELFF
TRBV18	many	TRBJ1-3	NA	TGTGCCAGCTCACCAGTCGCACAGATCTCTGGAAACACCATATATTTT	CASSPVAQISGNTIYF
TRBV7-2	many	TRBJ2-5	NA	TGTGCCAGCAGCTTATGGGGGGTGGAGACAGGTCTTCAAGAGACCCAGTACTTC	CASSLWGVETGLQETQYF
TRBV7-6	many	TRBJ2-2	NA	TGTGCCAGCGGGGTGAACACCGGGGAGCTGTTTTTT	CASGVNTGELFF
TRBV27	NA	TRBJ2-2	NA	TGTGCCAGCAGTCCCGGACGATGGACCGGGGAGCTGTTTTTT	CASSPGRWTGELFF